This is a list of T cell receptor beta chains from one sample in a study of blood T cell repertoires in COVID-19. Assay used: immunoSEQ multiplex PCR; TCRdb lists only in-frame clones, some missing. The data contain about 84,000 clones, approximately 80% of them singletons. Source material: peripheral blood. These receptors all stem from a man between 65 and 85 years old with acute or convalescent COVID-19. The CDR3 runs from the conserved cysteine through the conserved F or W.

v_gene: TRBV9
j_gene: TRBJ1-1
CDR3aa: CASSAPLGNMNTEAFF

v_gene: TRBV7-9
j_gene: TRBJ1-2
CDR3aa: CASSSQPGTGDTNYGYTF

v_gene: TRBV10-2
j_gene: TRBJ1-6
CDR3aa: CASTSTKYNSPLHF

v_gene: TRBV14
j_gene: TRBJ2-1
CDR3aa: CASSQDEVAGGPREQFF

v_gene: TRBV6-1
j_gene: TRBJ2-2
CDR3aa: CASRGGGNTGELFF

v_gene: TRBV4-2
j_gene: TRBJ2-7
CDR3aa: CASSLRTGPYEQYF

v_gene: TRBV5-4
j_gene: TRBJ1-1
CDR3aa: CASSFGFGRTQEAFF

v_gene: TRBV24-1
j_gene: TRBJ2-7
CDR3aa: CATSDSRQGRDEQYF

v_gene: TRBV6-5
j_gene: TRBJ1-4
CDR3aa: CASSLTGGKEKLFF

v_gene: TRBV3-1/TRBV3-2
j_gene: TRBJ2-3
CDR3aa: CASSLGLAGRDTQYF

v_gene: TRBV6-4
j_gene: TRBJ1-1
CDR3aa: CASSRQLNTEAFF

v_gene: TRBV28
j_gene: TRBJ1-5
CDR3aa: CASRGGNQPQHF

v_gene: TRBV18
j_gene: TRBJ1-5
CDR3aa: CASSPQGQGSNQPQHF

v_gene: TRBV19
j_gene: TRBJ1-6
CDR3aa: CASSMDRPGSPLHF

v_gene: TRBV7-2
j_gene: TRBJ1-2
CDR3aa: CASSLAQGQGYGYTF

v_gene: TRBV5-5
j_gene: TRBJ1-2
CDR3aa: CASSFQGGPNYGYTF

v_gene: TRBV28
j_gene: TRBJ2-3
CDR3aa: CASSLLTDSLESDTQYF

v_gene: TRBV5-4
j_gene: TRBJ2-1
CDR3aa: CATHRDSYNEQFF

v_gene: TRBV6-5
j_gene: TRBJ2-2
CDR3aa: CASSYSVRNTGELFF

v_gene: TRBV20-1
j_gene: TRBJ1-1
CDR3aa: CSASTNLKAFF

v_gene: TRBV19
j_gene: TRBJ2-6
CDR3aa: CASSIVRSGANVLTF

v_gene: TRBV27
j_gene: TRBJ2-7
CDR3aa: CASSPRGRGEQYF

v_gene: TRBV10-3
j_gene: TRBJ2-3
CDR3aa: CAIRESRGSADTQYF

v_gene: TRBV1
j_gene: TRBJ1-4
CDR3aa: CTSSPHRDRDEKLFF

v_gene: TRBV14
j_gene: TRBJ2-1
CDR3aa: CASSLGLAGAALYNEQFF

v_gene: TRBV2
j_gene: TRBJ2-2
CDR3aa: CASRGDRNTGELFF

v_gene: TRBV24-1
j_gene: TRBJ2-3
CDR3aa: CATSSPGQGSDTQYF

v_gene: TRBV10-1
j_gene: TRBJ1-6
CDR3aa: CASSDVSSYNSPLHF

v_gene: TRBV2
j_gene: TRBJ2-1
CDR3aa: CASSDGRGQHGEQFF

v_gene: TRBV28
j_gene: TRBJ1-4
CDR3aa: CASSLRGGGREKLFF

v_gene: TRBV5-1
j_gene: TRBJ1-5
CDR3aa: CASSLSGQYNQPQHF

v_gene: TRBV29-1
j_gene: TRBJ1-2
CDR3aa: CSVSGQGRDGYTF

v_gene: TRBV24-1
j_gene: TRBJ2-2
CDR3aa: CATSDSAGIRSRTGELFF

v_gene: TRBV9
j_gene: TRBJ1-6
CDR3aa: CASSVGGRNSPLHF

v_gene: TRBV7-9
j_gene: TRBJ2-2
CDR3aa: CASSLILTGPGELFF

v_gene: TRBV18
j_gene: TRBJ1-1
CDR3aa: CASSRGNTEAFF